The TCR beta chain described here comes from a study of blood T cell repertoires in COVID-19. This clone appeared a single time. In the original processing: Estimation of nucleated cell counts was performed using reference gene primer amplification. The method was immunoSEQ multiplex PCR; TCRdb's version includes in-frame clones alone and lacks a portion of them. Clone size and the V and J calls come from that table; the DNA yielded D and trimming. The sample shows about 110,000 clones, 87% of them seen only once. Sequencing was carried out using peripheral blood. The receptor's source is a human donor in a cohort sampled during active COVID-19.

The CDR3 nucleotides read TGTGCCAGCAGCTCGGGTTTCAGCTCCTACAATGAGCAGTTCTTC. Translating it yields CASSSGFSSYNEQFF. The J gene is TRBJ2-1, the V gene TRBV2, with D uncertain. Germline-derived CDR1 and CDR2 are SNHLY and FYNNEI. The CDR3 spans 15 residues. Trimming removed 6 bases at V and 0 bases at J, with 12 bases between.